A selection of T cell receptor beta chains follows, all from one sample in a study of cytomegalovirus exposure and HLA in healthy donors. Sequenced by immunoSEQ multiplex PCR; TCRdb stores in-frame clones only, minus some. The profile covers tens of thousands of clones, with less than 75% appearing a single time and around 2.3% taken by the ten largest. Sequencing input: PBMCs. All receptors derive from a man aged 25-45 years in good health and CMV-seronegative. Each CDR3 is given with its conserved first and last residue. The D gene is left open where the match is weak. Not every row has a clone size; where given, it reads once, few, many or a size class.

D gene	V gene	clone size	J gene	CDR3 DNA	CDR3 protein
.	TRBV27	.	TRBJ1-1	TGTGCCAGCAGTTTTAGCATCCTGAACACTGAAGCTTTCTTT	CASSFSILNTEAFF
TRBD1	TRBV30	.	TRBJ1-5	TGTGCCTGGAGTCGCACGAATAGACAGGGCGATCAGCCCCAGCATTTT	CAWSRTNRQGDQPQHF
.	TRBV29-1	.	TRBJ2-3	TGCAGCGTTGAACCCGCCTGGACTAGCACAGATACGCAGTATTTT	CSVEPAWTSTDTQYF
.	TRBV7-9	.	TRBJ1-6	TGTGCCAGCAGATTCGCAGGCCAGGGGCAGAATTCACCCCTCCACTTT	CASRFAGQGQNSPLHF
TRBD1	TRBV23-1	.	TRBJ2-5	TGCGCCAGCAGCCGAGACAGGGACACCGGGCGAGAGACCCAGTACTTC	CASSRDRDTGRETQYF
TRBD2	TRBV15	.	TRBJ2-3	TGTGCCACCTTATTGGGGGGGAGCACAGATACGCAGTATTTT	CATLLGGSTDTQYF
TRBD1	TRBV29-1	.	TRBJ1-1	TGCAGCGTTGAATCAGGGGGCGCGGGCACTGAAGCTTTCTTT	CSVESGGAGTEAFF
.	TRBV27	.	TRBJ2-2	TGTGCCAGCAGTTACGATTTAGGGGCCGCAATGGCCGGGGAGCTGTTTTTT	CASSYDLGAAMAGELFF
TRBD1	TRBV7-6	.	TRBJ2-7	TGTGCCAGCAGCTCACAGGGGGCTTCCTACGAGCAGTACTTC	CASSSQGASYEQYF
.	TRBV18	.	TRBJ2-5	TGTGCCAGCTCACCTCCATCTAGCAAGGAGACCCAGTACTTC	CASSPPSSKETQYF
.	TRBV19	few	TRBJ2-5	TGTGCCAGTAGTATAGGGCGGGGTCTCAACGGGGAGACCCAGTACTTC	CASSIGRGLNGETQYF
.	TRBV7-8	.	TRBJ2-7	TGTGCCAGCAGCTCCGACAGGGCGGTAGCGGGACCCGAGCAGTACTTC	CASSSDRAVAGPEQYF
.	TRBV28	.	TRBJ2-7	TGTGCCAGCAGTTTAAATGGTAGGCAGGGGCAGTACGAGCAGTACTTC	CASSLNGRQGQYEQYF
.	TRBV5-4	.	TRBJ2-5	TGTGCCAGCAGCTCACAAGAGACCCAGTACTTC	CASSSQETQYF
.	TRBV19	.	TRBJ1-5	TGTGCCAGTAGTCTCCGGGGGAAGAATCAGCCCCAGCATTTT	CASSLRGKNQPQHF
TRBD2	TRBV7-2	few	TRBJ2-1	TGTGCCAGCAGCCCCCGGACTAGCGGGAGGTATGAGCAGTTCTTC	CASSPRTSGRYEQFF
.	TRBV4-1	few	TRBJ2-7	TGCGCCAGCAGCCAAGTTCCTCTAGGCGAGCAGTACTTC	CASSQVPLGEQYF
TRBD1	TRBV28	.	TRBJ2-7	TGTGCCAGCAGTTGGGGACAGGGGGACTTCGAGCAGTACTTC	CASSWGQGDFEQYF
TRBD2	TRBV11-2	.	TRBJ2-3	TGTGCCAGCAGCTTATTAGAGACTAGCGGGAGGATTGGCACAGATACGCAGTATTTT	CASSLLETSGRIGTDTQYF
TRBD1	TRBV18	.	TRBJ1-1	TGTGCCAGCTCACCTCCCGACAGGGGTGCTTTCTTT	CASSPPDRGAFF
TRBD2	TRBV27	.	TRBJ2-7	TGTGCCAGCAGTTATAGCGGGAGGGCCAACTACGAGCAGTACTTC	CASSYSGRANYEQYF
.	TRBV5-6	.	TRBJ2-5	TGTGCCAGCAGCTTCGGGAGCCTCCAAGAGACCCAGTACTTC	CASSFGSLQETQYF
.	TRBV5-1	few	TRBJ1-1	TGCGCCAGCAGCTTAGTTGTGGGCTTGAACACTGAAGCTTTCTTT	CASSLVVGLNTEAFF
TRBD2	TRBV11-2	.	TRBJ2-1	TGTGCCAGCAGCCCCCGGGCTAGCGGGGTCGAGGGAAAGCAGTTCTTC	CASSPRASGVEGKQFF
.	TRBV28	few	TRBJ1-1	TGTGCCAGCATCGGGGGCACTGAAGCTTTCTTT	CASIGGTEAFF
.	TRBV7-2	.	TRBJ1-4	TGTGCCAGCAGCTTAGGCCCGCGTAATGAAAAACTGTTTTTT	CASSLGPRNEKLFF
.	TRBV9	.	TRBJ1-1	TGTGCCAGCAGCGTAGGCTGGGGAACAGGCAACACTGAAGCTTTCTTT	CASSVGWGTGNTEAFF
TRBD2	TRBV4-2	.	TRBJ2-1	TGTGCCAGCAGCCCGTCCACGCGGGGGGCGTACAATGAGCAGTTCTTC	CASSPSTRGAYNEQFF
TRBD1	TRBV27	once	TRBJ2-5	TGTGCCAGCAGGGAAGGGACAGGGTATCCCCAGTACTTC	CASREGTGYPQYF
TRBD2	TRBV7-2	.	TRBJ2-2	TGTGCCAGCAGCTTATTGACTAGCGGGTACACCGGGGAGCTGTTTTTT	CASSLLTSGYTGELFF
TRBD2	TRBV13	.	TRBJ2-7	TGTGCCAGCAGCCCCCTCCTAGGTGCGGGAGGGTCCTACGAGCAGTACTTC	CASSPLLGAGGSYEQYF
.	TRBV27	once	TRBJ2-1	TGTGCCAGCAGCCTTGGACTCTCAAACAATGAGCAGTTCTTC	CASSLGLSNNEQFF
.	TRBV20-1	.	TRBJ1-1	TGCAGTGCTATTTCGGTCACTGAAGCTTTCTTT	CSAISVTEAFF
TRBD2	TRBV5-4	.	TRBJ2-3	TGTGCCAGCAGCGCGCGGGGGGGCTCAGATACGCAGTATTTT	CASSARGGSDTQYF
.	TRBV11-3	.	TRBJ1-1	TGTGCCAGCAGCGGTAGGAACACTGAAGCTTTCTTT	CASSGRNTEAFF
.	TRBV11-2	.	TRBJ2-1	TGTGCCAGCAGCTTAAGGTCCCCCGGGAATGAGCAGTTCTTC	CASSLRSPGNEQFF
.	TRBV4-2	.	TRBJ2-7	TGTGCCAGCAGCCAAGGTCGGGACTTCAACTACGAGCAGTACTTC	CASSQGRDFNYEQYF
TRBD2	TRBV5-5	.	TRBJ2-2	TGTGCCAGCAGCGGACTAGCGGGTGAGGGCACCGGGGAGCTGTTTTTT	CASSGLAGEGTGELFF
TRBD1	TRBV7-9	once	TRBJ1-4	TGTGCCAGCAGCTTAGGAGGAGGAGGACAGGATGAAAAACTGTTTTTT	CASSLGGGGQDEKLFF
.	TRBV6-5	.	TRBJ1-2	TGTGCCAGCAGTTACACCCCCCAAATGAGAGGCTACACCTTC	CASSYTPQMRGYTF
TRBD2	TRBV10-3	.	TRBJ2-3	TGTGCCATCAGTATGAGCGGGGGGAGCACAGATACGCAGTATTTT	CAISMSGGSTDTQYF
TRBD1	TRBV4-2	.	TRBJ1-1	TGTGCCAGCAGCCTGGGCACAGGGGTAATGAACACTGAAGCTTTCTTT	CASSLGTGVMNTEAFF
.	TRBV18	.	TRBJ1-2	TGTGCCAGCTCACCGAGGGACTCGTATGGCTACACCTTC	CASSPRDSYGYTF
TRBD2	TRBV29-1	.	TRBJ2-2	TGCAGCGTTGGCCCTAGCGGGGGGGAAACCGGGGAGCTGTTTTTT	CSVGPSGGETGELFF
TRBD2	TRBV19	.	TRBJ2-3	TGTGCCAGTAGGCCTAGCGGGGGCCGAGTCACAGATACGCAGTATTTT	CASRPSGGRVTDTQYF
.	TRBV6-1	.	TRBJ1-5	TGTGCCAGCAGCCCTAGGCGGGATAGCAATCAGCCCCAGCATTTT	CASSPRRDSNQPQHF
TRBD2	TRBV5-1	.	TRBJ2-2	TGCGCCAGCAGTCCCTCAGCGGGAGTCCCCGGGGAGCTGTTTTTT	CASSPSAGVPGELFF
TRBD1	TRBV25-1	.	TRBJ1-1	TGTGCCAGCAGGAGGACAGGCGGGGACGCTTTCTTT	CASRRTGGDAFF